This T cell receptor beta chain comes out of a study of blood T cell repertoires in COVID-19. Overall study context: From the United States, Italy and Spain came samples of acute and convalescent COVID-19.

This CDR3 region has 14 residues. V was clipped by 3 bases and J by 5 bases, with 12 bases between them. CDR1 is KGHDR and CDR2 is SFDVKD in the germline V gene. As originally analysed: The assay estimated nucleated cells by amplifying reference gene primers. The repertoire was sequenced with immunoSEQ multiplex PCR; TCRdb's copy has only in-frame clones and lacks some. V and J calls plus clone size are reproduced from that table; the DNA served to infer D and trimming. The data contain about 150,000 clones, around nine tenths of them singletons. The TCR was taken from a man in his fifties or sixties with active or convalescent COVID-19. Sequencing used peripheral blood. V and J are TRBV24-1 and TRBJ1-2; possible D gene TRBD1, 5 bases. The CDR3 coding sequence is TGTGCCACCAGTGATGAGACAGAAATTTATGGCTACACCTTC. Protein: CATSDETEIYGYTF.